The 32 T cell receptor beta chains presented below share a single source sample, sequenced in a study of identical twins. MiXCR was run by TCRdb on the 5' RACE reads, yielding one entry per CDR3 protein. The sample lists some 1,700,000 distinct CDR3 sequences; less than 35% were seen once. The material sequenced was cord blood. The source of these receptors is a newborn girl in good health.

This clonotype was counted many times. The genes are TRBV29-1 and TRBJ1-2; tentative D call: TRBD1 (5 bases). The V gene lost 4 bases and the J gene lost 2 bases, with 14 bases spanning the gap. Per the germline V gene, CDR1 is SQVTM and CDR2 is ANQGSEA. The CDR3 is made up of 14 amino acids. The CDR3 reads CSVGTSTANYGYTF. The CDR3 DNA is TGCAGCGTTGGGACATCGACAGCCAACTATGGCTACACCTTC.

The chain links TRBV14 to TRBJ1-5; D may be TRBD1 (5 bases). Trimming pared 2 bases from V and 4 bases from J, leaving 18 bases between. Germline V gene lookup returns CDR1 SGHDN and CDR2 FVKESK. CDR3 size: 17 residues. CDR3 loop: CASSQKGTGRSNQPQHF. CDR3 sequence (DNA): TGTGCCAGCAGCCAAAAGGGAACAGGTCGTAGTAATCAGCCCCAGCATTTT.

This clonotype was found many times. This sequence joins TRBV4-1 and TRBJ1-5; 7 bases are shared with TRBD1. Per the germline V gene, CDR1 is MGHRA and CDR2 is YSYEKL. Unmatched junction bases numbered 5, after V lost 4 bases and J lost 2 bases. This CDR3 is built from 15 residues. CDR3 in DNA: TGCGCCAGCAGCCCAACAGGGGTAGGCAATCAGCCCCAGCATTTT. Amino acid sequence: CASSPTGVGNQPQHF.

In its sample, this clonotype was seen a few times. V is TRBV4-2 and J is TRBJ2-1; the D gene is possibly TRBD2 (6 bases). Germline CDR1 reads LGHNA; CDR2 reads YNFKEQ. The CDR3 length is 19 residues. V gave up 0 bases and J gave up 3 bases, with 21 bases separating them. The DNA for the CDR3 is TGTGCCAGCAGCCAAGAAATGCGTAGGGGACTTAGGCTCTACAATGAGCAGTTCTTC. Its protein is CASSQEMRRGLRLYNEQFF.

This clonotype was seen at least ten times. The V and J genes are TRBV12-3 or TRBV12-4 and TRBJ2-7, with 10 nucleotides matching TRBD2. V was clipped by 6 bases and J by 5 bases; unmatched bases: 13. CDR3 length equals 16 residues. CDR3 amino acids: CASSTVPSGRIHEQYF. DNA for the CDR3: TGTGCCAGCAGCACCGTCCCTAGCGGGAGAATCCACGAGCAGTACTTC.

This chain connects TRBV3-1 to TRBJ2-5, with D unresolved. V lost 0 bases and J 2 bases, leaving 10 bases between the germline ends. There are 15 residues in the CDR3. Germline assignment: CDR1 LGHDT and CDR2 YNNKEL (reference sequence). The CDR3 loop reads CASSQDPAVQETQYF. The CDR3 DNA sequence: TGTGCCAGCAGCCAAGATCCGGCGGTACAAGAGACCCAGTACTTC.

The chain employs TRBV5-1 and TRBJ2-1; D tentatively reads TRBD1 or TRBD2 (5 bases each). In germline, CDR1 is SGHRS, CDR2 YFSETQ. Trimming took off 0 bases at V and 9 bases at J, with 10 bases between the two ends. The CDR3 sequence is 13 residues long. CDR3 DNA: TGCGCCAGCAGCTTGGCCGGGGCACGTGAGCAGTTCTTC. Translating it yields CASSLAGAREQFF.

This clonotype was found a few times. The V call is TRBV3-1, the J call TRBJ2-3, with 7 nucleotides matching TRBD2. Germline CDR1 and CDR2: LGHDT and YNNKEL (reference sequence). V shed 0 bases, J shed 4 bases, and the junction held 7 bases outside the gene matches. The CDR3 loop spans 16 amino acids. The CDR3 nucleotides read TGTGCCAGCAGCCAAGAGATGTGGCGGGGGTCAGATACGCAGTATTTT. Encoded protein: CASSQEMWRGSDTQYF.

The V gene is TRBV3-1, the J gene TRBJ1-5; 8 bases line up with TRBD1. CDR1 LGHDT and CDR2 YNNKEL come from the germline V gene (reference sequence). The V segment lost 3 bases and the J segment 7 bases; nucleotides outside the gene matches: 5. This CDR3 is 14 amino acids long. This chain's CDR3 is CASSQGQVGQPQHF. CDR3 in DNA: TGTGCCAGCAGCCAGGGACAGGTAGGACAGCCCCAGCATTTT.

There are a few counts of this clonotype. The V and J genes are TRBV15 and TRBJ2-3; 7 positions match TRBD2. V was clipped by 5 bases and J by 4 bases; unmatched bases: 12. This CDR3 is built from 16 residues. Germline V gives CDR1 LNHNV, CDR2 YYDKDF (reference sequence). CDR3 bases: TGTGCCACCAGCCCTACGAGCGGGCGGGGGTCAGATACGCAGTATTTT. Its translation is CATSPTSGRGSDTQYF.

The CDR3 region is CSARALQPYLNYGYTF. The CDR3 DNA sequence: TGCAGTGCTAGAGCCCTTCAACCTTATTTAAACTATGGCTACACCTTC. The rearrangement links TRBV20-1 to TRBJ1-2; D remains unclear. Looked up from germline, CDR1 is DFQATT and CDR2 is SNEGSKA (reference sequence). V was trimmed by 1 base and J by 2 bases, leaving 17 bases between them. The CDR3 covers 16 residues.

The table lists this clonotype with a few counts. CDR3 DNA: TGTGCCAGCAGTAGCCAGGGGGGGACCCAGTACTTC. Translated: CASSSQGGTQYF. This chain links TRBV2 with TRBJ2-5; a possible D gene is TRBD1 (7 bases). With 5 bases removed from V and 7 bases from J, the gap between germline ends came to 11 bases. Germline CDR1 reads SNHLY; CDR2 reads FYNNEI. CDR3 size: 12 residues.

In its sample, this clonotype was seen a few times. The chain employs TRBV29-1 and TRBJ1-2; the match to TRBD1 covers 12 bases. CDR1 is SQVTM and CDR2 is ANQGSEA in the germline V gene. The CDR3 loop spans 14 amino acids. V shed 5 bases, J shed 7 bases, and the junction held 8 bases outside the gene matches. CDR3 loop: CSVRRDRGLGGYTF. The CDR3 bases are TGCAGCGTTAGGCGGGACAGGGGGCTTGGTGGCTACACCTTC.

The V gene is TRBV12-3 or TRBV12-4, the J gene TRBJ2-3; possibly TRBD2 for D (5 bases). With 3 bases removed from V and 2 bases from J, the gap between germline ends came to 18 bases. The CDR3 covers 17 residues. DNA for the CDR3: TGTGCCAGCAGTTTGAGGGAAACCTCTCTTCTCACAGATACGCAGTATTTT. Protein product: CASSLRETSLLTDTQYF.

The chain uses TRBV7-9 and TRBJ2-5; D may be TRBD1 or TRBD2 (6 bases each). The J call is uncertain, as TRBJ2-4 better fits the DNA end. From germline, CDR1 is SEHNR and CDR2 FQNEAQ (reference sequence). CDR3 size: 15 residues. The CDR3 is CASSPSGGRGNIQYF. The CDR3 DNA is TGTGCCAGCAGCCCCTCCGGGGGCCGTGGAAACATTCAGTACTTC.

The genes are TRBV4-2 and TRBJ2-7; D is possibly TRBD1 (6 bases). This CDR3 has 14 residues. Per germline, CDR1 LGHNA and CDR2 YNFKEQ. V was cut by 2 bases and J by 7 bases, with 15 bases left in between. Written as DNA, the CDR3 is TGTGCCAGCAGCCAACAGGGGTGGTACAATGAGCAGTACTTC. Its protein is CASSQQGWYNEQYF.

The J gene is TRBJ2-5, the V gene TRBV20-1; 8 nucleotides line up with TRBD2. V shed 6 bases, J shed 2 bases, and the junction held 5 bases outside the gene matches. The CDR3 has 13 amino acids. CDR1 DFQATT and CDR2 SNEGSKA come from the germline V gene (reference sequence). The CDR3 DNA reads TGCAGTGCCAAAAGCGGGAGACAAGAGACCCAGTACTTC. Its translation: CSAKSGRQETQYF.

V gene TRBV10-3 combines with J gene TRBJ1-2, with D maybe TRBD1 (5 bases). This CDR3 comprises 15 residues. V lost 0 bases and J 3 bases, leaving 11 bases between the germline ends. Germline CDR1 and CDR2: ENHRY and SYGVKD. CDR3 protein: CAISESTGGYYGYTF. The CDR3 DNA sequence: TGTGCCATCAGTGAGTCGACGGGGGGGTACTATGGCTACACCTTC.

The chain couples TRBV5-1 to TRBJ1-2; TRBD1 might be the D (6 bases). Trimming removed 4 bases from V and 1 base from J, with 14 bases in between. Per germline, CDR1 SGHRS and CDR2 YFSETQ. The CDR3 is 15 residues long. The CDR3 loop reads CASSLTGRFNYGYTF. Written as DNA, the CDR3 is TGCGCCAGCAGCCTCACAGGGAGGTTTAACTATGGCTACACCTTC.

This chain joins TRBV28 and TRBJ2-5; the match to TRBD2 covers 8 bases. This CDR3 is built from 16 residues. Unmatched junction bases numbered 3, after V lost 0 bases and J lost 0 bases. Germline V CDR1 and CDR2: MDHEN, SYDVKM. The CDR3 bases are TGTGCCAGCAGTTTATGGACGGGGGGGTACCAAGAGACCCAGTACTTC. This gives the protein CASSLWTGGYQETQYF.

The rearrangement joins TRBV4-2 to TRBJ2-1, with no clear D. The J call is uncertain, as TRBJ2-7 better fits the DNA end. CDR1 is LGHNA and CDR2 is YNFKEQ in the germline V gene. This CDR3 has 14 amino acids. The CDR3 coding sequence is TGTGCCAGCAGCCATAGCACCTCCTACAATGAGCAGTACTTC. Encoded protein: CASSHSTSYNEQYF.

This clonotype turned up a few times. V gene TRBV20-1 combines with J gene TRBJ2-3; D is ambiguous. The CDR3 has 14 residues. Germline V gives CDR1 DFQATT, CDR2 SNEGSKA (reference sequence). V was cut by 7 bases and J by 2 bases, with 16 bases left in between. The CDR3 loop is CSGQPGISTDTQYF. CDR3 bases: TGCAGTGGTCAGCCAGGAATATCCACAGATACGCAGTATTTT.

The sample holds a few counts of this clonotype. The chain has TRBV11-2 and TRBJ2-1, with D possibly being TRBD1 or TRBD2 (5 bases each). V was cut by 5 bases and J by 11 bases, with 13 bases left in between. Germline V lookup: CDR1 SGHAT, CDR2 FQNNGV. There are 12 residues in the CDR3. For the CDR3, the DNA is TGTGCCAGCAGCCCCAACCGGGACCAGCAGTTCTTC. Translated, it gives CASSPNRDQQFF.

This CDR3 reads CSARDRRELRETQYF. The CDR3 coding sequence is TGCAGTGCTAGAGATCGGAGGGAGTTGCGGGAGACCCAGTACTTC. The rearrangement links TRBV20-1 to TRBJ2-5; a weak D match, TRBD2 (6 bases). Trimming cost V 0 bases and J 5 bases, with 16 bases left between them. CDR1 is DFQATT and CDR2 is SNEGSKA in the germline V gene (reference sequence). The CDR3 extends over 15 amino acids.

As concerns this clonotype: A much larger clonotype is one base distant, so this may be a read error. The chain combines TRBV12-3 or TRBV12-4 with TRBJ2-1; 9 nucleotides match TRBD2. The CDR3 contains 15 residues. The CDR3 is CVSSLSLAGNNEQFF. CDR3 DNA sequence: TGTGTCAGCAGTTTAAGTCTAGCGGGGAACAATGAGCAGTTCTTC.

This chain joins TRBV24-1 and TRBJ2-1, with D possibly matching TRBD1 (5 bases). This CDR3 comprises 14 residues. Germline CDR1 reads KGHDR; CDR2 reads SFDVKD. V was pared by 5 bases and J by 0 bases, with 7 bases between. CDR3 coding DNA: TGTGCCACCAGTGGACAGAGCTCCTACAATGAGCAGTTCTTC. The encoded protein is CATSGQSSYNEQFF.

V and J are TRBV20-1 and TRBJ1-2; TRBD1 matches at 7 bases. The CDR3 is made up of 13 amino acids. Germline V gene lookup returns CDR1 DFQATT and CDR2 SNEGSKA (reference sequence). V gave up 2 bases and J gave up 5 bases; unmatched junction bases: 5. Here the CDR3 DNA reads TGCAGTGCTAGATTCGAGGGACAGTATGGCTACACCTTC. Its protein product is CSARFEGQYGYTF.

In its sample, this clonotype was seen many times. The chain combines TRBV7-2 with TRBJ1-2; TRBD1 might be the D (5 bases). V lost 4 bases and J 4 bases, leaving 10 bases between the germline ends. The CDR3 has 13 amino acids. Germline assignment: CDR1 SGHTA and CDR2 FQGNSA. Written as DNA, the CDR3 is TGTGCCAGCAGCTCCGGACACAGCTATGGCTACACCTTC. Encoded protein: CASSSGHSYGYTF.

This clonotype appeared a few times. This chain joins TRBV6-6 and TRBJ1-1; unclear D gene. Germline-derived CDR1 and CDR2 are MNHNY and SVGAGI (reference sequence). The CDR3 length is 14 residues. V was trimmed by 0 bases and J by 2 bases, leaving 7 bases between them. CDR3 region: CASSYSLGNTEAFF. The CDR3 DNA reads as TGTGCCAGCAGTTACTCGCTAGGCAACACTGAAGCTTTCTTT.

The DNA of the CDR3 is TGTGCCAGCAGTCCCCGGACGGGCTACACTGAAGCTTTCTTT. It translates to CASSPRTGYTEAFF. V usage is TRBV12-3 or TRBV12-4 and J usage is TRBJ1-1; D is ambiguous. Trimming removed 5 bases from V and 3 bases from J, with 13 bases in between. The CDR3 runs to 14 residues.

J is TRBJ1-1 and V is TRBV20-1, with D possibly being TRBD1 (5 bases). CDR1 is DFQATT and CDR2 is SNEGSKA in the germline V gene (reference sequence). CDR3 length: 14 amino acids. The CDR3 DNA is TGCAGCTCAAAGACCAATAGGGGCCACACTGAAGCTTTCTTT. This gives the protein CSSKTNRGHTEAFF.

The chain employs TRBV3-1 and TRBJ1-1; D might be TRBD1 (5 bases). The V gene's germline CDR1 is LGHDT and CDR2 YNNKEL (reference sequence). Trimming removed 0 bases from V and 4 bases from J, with 15 bases in between. The CDR3 extends over 16 amino acids. CDR3 in DNA: TGTGCCAGCAGCCAAGATTACGGGAGAGGGGCCACTGAAGCTTTCTTT. Translated, it gives CASSQDYGRGATEAFF.